A single sample is the source of the 20 T cell receptor beta chains below, sequenced in a study of low-dose radiotherapy and immunotherapy resistance in tumors. Time point: after trial treatment. Treatment in this sample: LDRT plus nivolumab, ipilimumab, low-dose cyclophosphamide and aspirin (RACIN trial). Priming of first-strand cDNA relied on TRAV- and TRBV-specific primers (covering alpha and beta chains). TCR amplification ran 15 to 25 PCR cycles using constant-region and V-primer adapter primers. TCRdb recomputed calls from the reads with MiXCR, one row per CDR3 protein. This table holds 95,000 to 100,000 distinct CDR3 sequences, around 21% found once. The sample consisted of PBMCs, taken after low-dose radiotherapy plus immunotherapy. These receptors all come from a male donor with prostate cancer.

V usage is TRBV19 and J usage is TRBJ1-3; TRBD1 is a possible D gene (5 bases). CDR1 is LNHDA, CDR2 SQIVND, per germline (reference sequence). V lost 5 bases to trimming and J lost 2 bases, with 13 bases between them. This CDR3 is 15 amino acids long. CDR3 in amino acids: CASSAGAGTGNTIYF. The CDR3 region has the DNA TGTGCCAGTAGTGCCGGGGCGGGGACTGGAAACACCATATATTTT.

The chain has TRBV28 and TRBJ2-2, with 9 bases fitting TRBD1. Germline V CDR1 and CDR2: MDHEN, SYDVKM. This CDR3 is built from 17 residues. With V trimmed by 2 bases and J by 5 bases, 9 bases remained unmatched. CDR3 nucleotides: TGTGCCAGCAGTTTACTACTGACAGGGGGATCAACCGGGGAGCTGTTTTTT. It yields the protein CASSLLLTGGSTGELFF.

In this sample, this clonotype turned up many times. In DNA, the CDR3 is TGCGCCAGCAGCTTGTTGGGGCAGCCTAACACCGGGGAGCTGTTTTTT. Its translation: CASSLLGQPNTGELFF. The genes are TRBV5-1 and TRBJ2-2; TRBD1 is a possible D gene (5 bases). CDR1 is SGHRS, CDR2 YFSETQ, per germline. The V gene lost 1 base and the J gene lost 2 bases, with 12 bases spanning the gap. The CDR3 totals 16 residues.

This clonotype appeared many times. This rearrangement joins TRBV7-9 to TRBJ1-4, with D maybe TRBD1 (6 bases). CDR3 size: 16 residues. CDR1 is SEHNR, CDR2 FQNEAQ, per germline (reference sequence). Trimming shortened V by 5 bases and J by 8 bases, and 21 bases separated the two germline ends. CDR3 region: CASSRAPRGEGEKLFF. The CDR3 DNA follows: TGTGCCAGCAGCCGAGCCCCCAGGGGAGAAGGGGAAAAACTGTTTTTT.

This clonotype was seen at least ten times. This rearrangement joins TRBV7-8 to TRBJ1-2, with D tentatively TRBD1 (6 bases). The CDR3 covers 15 residues. Trimming shortened V by 4 bases and J by 2 bases, and 14 bases separated the two germline ends. Germline V gene lookup returns CDR1 SGHVS and CDR2 FQNEAQ. CDR3 region: CASSSPDTGNYGYTF. As DNA, the CDR3 is TGTGCCAGCAGCTCCCCAGACACAGGGAACTATGGCTACACCTTC. Using reference TRBV7-8 and TRBJ1-2 for the parts outside the CDR3, the full variable domain is GAGVSQSPRYKVAKRGQDVALRCDPISGHVSLFWYQQALGQGPEFLTYFQNEAQLDKSGLPSDRFFAERPEGSVSTLKIQRTQQEDSAVYLCASSSPDTGNYGYTFGSGTRLTVV.

The sample holds one count of this clonotype. The V gene is TRBV10-3, the J gene TRBJ2-7; 7 nucleotides agree with TRBD1. Germline V gives CDR1 ENHRY, CDR2 SYGVKD. The CDR3 runs to 15 residues. J was trimmed by 0 bases and V by 4 bases; bases with no gene match: 6. The CDR3 DNA sequence: TGTGCCATCAGTGCCCAAGGGGACAGCTCCTACGAGCAGTACTTC. As protein: CAISAQGDSSYEQYF.

This clonotype was observed at least ten times. The chain combines TRBV24-1 with TRBJ2-3; TRBD1 matches at 9 bases. This CDR3 comprises 14 residues. Germline V lookup: CDR1 KGHDR, CDR2 SFDVKD. The V gene end was trimmed by 4 bases and the J gene end by 6 bases; junction bases not matched to a gene: 4. The chain's CDR3 is CATSDPGTGDTQYF. CDR3 coding DNA: TGTGCCACCAGTGACCCTGGGACAGGGGATACGCAGTATTTT.

This clonotype was picked up many times. This chain uses TRBV11-2 with TRBJ2-6; D may be TRBD2 (6 bases). This CDR3 has 15 residues. Germline-derived CDR1 and CDR2 are SGHAT and FQNNGV. Trimming left V 5 bases short and J 6 bases short, with 14 bases between. DNA for the CDR3: TGTGCCAGCAGCCCTTTCGGGAGTGTGGCCAACGTCCTGACTTTC. It is translated as CASSPFGSVANVLTF.

V usage is TRBV5-1 and J usage is TRBJ2-7, with D tentatively TRBD1 (6 bases). Germline CDR1 is SGHRS and CDR2 is YFSETQ. Trimming stripped 0 bases from V and 6 bases from J, with 16 bases between. The CDR3 length is 15 residues. Here the CDR3 DNA reads TGCGCCAGCAGCTTGGCCAGGGACATCGGGGTCGAGCAGTACTTC. It yields the protein CASSLARDIGVEQYF.

As concerns this clonotype: A much more abundant neighbour one base away suggests this may be a read error. The gene calls are TRBV20-1 and TRBJ2-3; TRBD2 aligns across 10 bases. Germline assignment: CDR1 DFQATT and CDR2 SNEGSKA (reference sequence). This CDR3 has 16 amino acids. The CDR3 region has the DNA TGCAGTGCTAGTGAATCTCGGACTAGCGGCACAGTTACGCAGTATTTT. Translation gives CSASESRTSGTVTQYF.

This clonotype was seen ten or more times. The chain is built from TRBV12-3 or TRBV12-4 and TRBJ2-7, with 11 bases that match TRBD2. The CDR3 consists of 13 residues. J lost 7 bases, V lost 5 bases, and 4 bases had no gene match. The CDR3 nucleotides read TGTGCCAGCAGTACTAGCGGGGGACGGGAGCAGTACTTC. Protein sequence: CASSTSGGREQYF.

In regard to this clonotype: A much larger clone is a single base away; this may be a read error. The CDR3 reads CASSELGVQAFNVLTF. The CDR3 nucleotides read TGCGCCAGCAGCGAGCTTGGTGTACAGGCCTTCAACGTCCTGACTTTC. The chain recombines TRBV4-3 with TRBJ2-6; tentative D call: TRBD1 (5 bases). Germline V lookup: CDR1 LGHNA, CDR2 YSLEER. Trimming shortened V by 5 bases and J by 9 bases, and 20 bases separated the two germline ends. The CDR3 has 16 residues.

The chain joins TRBV5-1 to TRBJ2-2; D is ambiguous. Trimming shortened V by 4 bases and J by 6 bases, and 4 bases separated the two germline ends. The V gene's germline CDR1 is SGHRS and CDR2 YFSETQ. The CDR3 runs 11 residues. The CDR3 region is CASSAPGELFF. The CDR3 bases are TGCGCCAGCAGCGCCCCCGGGGAGCTGTTTTTT.

This clonotype was detected ten times or more. CDR3 in amino acids: CASSLYQGQGTDTQYF. As DNA, the CDR3 is TGTGCCAGCAGCTTATATCAGGGGCAGGGCACAGATACGCAGTATTTT. The rearrangement uses TRBV11-2 and TRBJ2-3; D is perhaps TRBD1 (6 bases). The CDR3 has 16 residues. The V gene lost 2 bases and the J gene lost 1 base, with 13 bases spanning the gap. Germline CDR1 reads SGHAT; CDR2 reads FQNNGV.

The V gene is TRBV6-8, the J gene TRBJ2-3, with a tentative D call TRBD1 (6 bases). The germline CDR1 and CDR2 sequences are MNHGY and SAAAGT. This CDR3 region has 16 residues. Trimming took off 6 bases at V and 2 bases at J, with 18 bases between the two ends. The CDR3 here is CASRPPTGTHTDTQYF. The CDR3 bases are TGTGCCAGCAGGCCCCCTACAGGGACCCACACAGATACGCAGTATTTT.

This clonotype was counted only a few times. A far larger clone is just one base off, so this is likely a read error. The chain carries TRBV19 and TRBJ2-1; D call uncertain. Germline-derived CDR1 and CDR2 are LNHDA and SQIVND (reference sequence). V was shortened by 2 bases and J by 10 bases, with 12 bases between the two germline ends. The CDR3 consists of 13 residues. The CDR3 reads CASSITVSYEQFF. CDR3 coding DNA: TGTGCCAGTAGTATAACAGTCTCCTACGAGCAGTTCTTC.

This clonotype was seen many times. The rearrangement uses TRBV7-8 and TRBJ1-1, with 8 bases aligning to TRBD1. The CDR3 has 13 residues. Trimming cost V 1 base and J 8 bases; bases outside gene matches: 3. Germline V gene sequence: CDR1 SGHVS, CDR2 FQNEAQ. CDR3: CASSLDRGMEAFF. Here the CDR3 DNA reads TGTGCCAGCAGCTTAGACAGGGGGATGGAAGCTTTCTTT.

This clonotype was counted many times. In DNA form, the CDR3 reads TGTGCCAGCAGCTTAAACTCCCGCGGAGGAGATACGCAGTATTTT. Encoded protein: CASSLNSRGGDTQYF. The chain is built from TRBV11-2 and TRBJ2-3; D is possibly TRBD2 (5 bases). The CDR3 consists of 15 residues. Germline V gene sequence: CDR1 SGHAT, CDR2 FQNNGV. Trimming took off 2 bases at V and 5 bases at J, with 14 bases between the two ends.

This clonotype was counted only a few times. The J gene is TRBJ2-5, the V gene TRBV12-3 or TRBV12-4; no definite D call. There are 15 residues in the CDR3. Trimming cost V 6 bases and J 2 bases, with 16 bases left between them. This CDR3 is CASSSLTDLQETQYF. The CDR3 DNA follows: TGTGCCAGCAGCAGTTTAACAGATTTACAAGAGACCCAGTACTTC.

The rearrangement links TRBV27 to TRBJ2-3; D is unresolved. Trimming took off 5 bases at V and 3 bases at J, with 15 bases between the two ends. Germline values: CDR1 MNHEY, CDR2 SMNVEV (reference sequence). There are 15 residues in the CDR3. CDR3 in DNA: TGTGCCAGCAGTGGTGGGGTGGTCAGGACAGATACGCAGTATTTT. Translating it yields CASSGGVVRTDTQYF.